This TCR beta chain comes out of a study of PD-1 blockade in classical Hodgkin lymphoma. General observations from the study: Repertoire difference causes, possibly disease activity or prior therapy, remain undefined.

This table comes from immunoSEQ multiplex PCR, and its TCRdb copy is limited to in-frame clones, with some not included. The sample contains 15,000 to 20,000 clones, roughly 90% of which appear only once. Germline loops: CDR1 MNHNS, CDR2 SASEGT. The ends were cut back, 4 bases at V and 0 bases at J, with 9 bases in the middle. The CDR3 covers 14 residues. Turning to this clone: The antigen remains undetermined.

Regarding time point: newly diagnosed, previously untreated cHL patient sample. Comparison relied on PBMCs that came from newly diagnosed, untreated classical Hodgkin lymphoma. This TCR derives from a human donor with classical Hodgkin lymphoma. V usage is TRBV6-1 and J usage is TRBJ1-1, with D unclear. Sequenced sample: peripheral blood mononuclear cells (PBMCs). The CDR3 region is CASSVERMNTEAFF. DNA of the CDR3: TGTGCCAGCAGTGTGGAACGGATGAACACTGAAGCTTTCTTT.